The clone carrying this T cell receptor (beta chain) came up a few times. The target antigen is unknown. This sample is drawn from a study of beta chain features in type 1 diabetes. About the study: Cell yields, gender and age were similar in healthy donors and patients. General study findings and limits: Patients with Type 1 diabetes showed moderately but significantly shorter TCRB CDR3s in all four CD4+ subsets.

CDR3 length: 13 amino acids. The junction had 6 bases not matched to a gene; V was cut back by 6 bases and J by 7 bases. Germline V gives CDR1 WSHSY, CDR2 SAAADI. Every isolated RNA sample was fully reverse transcribed, so sequencing captured expressed TCRB transcripts. Sequencing was performed with immunoSEQ multiplex PCR; in TCRdb, only in-frame clones are kept and a portion is missing. The sample has about 340,000 clones, about a tenth seen once. The material sequenced was central memory CD4+ T cells from blood. The sequence came from a man aged 30-40 years with type 1 diabetes. This sequence joins TRBV10-2 and TRBJ1-2; TRBD1 agrees at 9 bases. CDR3 sequence: CASSGDREGGYTF. CDR3 DNA: TGCGCCAGCAGCGGGGACAGGGAAGGTGGCTACACCTTC.